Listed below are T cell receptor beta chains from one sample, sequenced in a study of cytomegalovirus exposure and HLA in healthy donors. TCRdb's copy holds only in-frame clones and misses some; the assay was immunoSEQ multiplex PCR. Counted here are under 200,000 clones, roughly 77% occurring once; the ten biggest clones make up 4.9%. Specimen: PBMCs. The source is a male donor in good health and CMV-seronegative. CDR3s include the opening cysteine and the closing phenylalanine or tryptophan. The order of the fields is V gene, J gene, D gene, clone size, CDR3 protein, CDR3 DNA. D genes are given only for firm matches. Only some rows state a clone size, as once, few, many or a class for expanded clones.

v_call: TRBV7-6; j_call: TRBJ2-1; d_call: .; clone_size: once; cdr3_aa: CASSLREHNEQFF; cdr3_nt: TGTGCCAGCAGCTTAAGGGAGCACAATGAGCAGTTCTTC
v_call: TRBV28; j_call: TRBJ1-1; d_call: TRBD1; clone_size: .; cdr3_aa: CASSLTGQGGFEAFF; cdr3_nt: TGTGCCAGCAGCCTGACAGGACAGGGCGGTTTCGAAGCTTTCTTT
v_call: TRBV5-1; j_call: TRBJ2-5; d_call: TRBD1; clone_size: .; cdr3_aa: CASTFGQVQETQYF; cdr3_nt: TGCGCCAGCACCTTTGGACAGGTACAAGAGACCCAGTACTTC
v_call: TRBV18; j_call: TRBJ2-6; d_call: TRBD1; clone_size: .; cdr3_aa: CASSPTGEGTGANVLTF; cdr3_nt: TGTGCCAGCTCACCAACAGGGGAAGGTACTGGGGCCAACGTCCTGACTTTC
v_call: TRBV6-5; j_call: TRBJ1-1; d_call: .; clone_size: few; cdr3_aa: CASSAPHGETEAFF; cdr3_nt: TGTGCCAGCAGTGCGCCCCATGGGGAGACTGAAGCTTTCTTT
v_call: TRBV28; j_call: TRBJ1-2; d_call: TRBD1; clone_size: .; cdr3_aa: CASREGQGTYGYTF; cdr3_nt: TGTGCCAGCAGAGAAGGACAGGGGACTTATGGCTACACCTTC
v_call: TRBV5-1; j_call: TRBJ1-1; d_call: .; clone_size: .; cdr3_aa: CASSLTLNTEAFF; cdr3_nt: TGCGCCAGCAGCTTGACACTGAACACTGAAGCTTTCTTT
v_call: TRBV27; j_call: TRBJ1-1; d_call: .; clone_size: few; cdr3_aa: CASTPTGTTEAFF; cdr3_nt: TGTGCCAGCACTCCTACAGGGACCACTGAAGCTTTCTTT
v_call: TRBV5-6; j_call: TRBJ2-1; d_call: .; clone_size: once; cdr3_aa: CASSFPEGNEQFF; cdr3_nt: TGTGCCAGCAGCTTCCCCGAGGGCAATGAGCAGTTCTTC
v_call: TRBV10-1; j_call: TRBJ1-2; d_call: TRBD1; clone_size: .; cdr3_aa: CASSQRQGPNYGYTF; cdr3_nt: TGCGCCAGCAGCCAGCGACAGGGACCAAACTATGGCTACACCTTC
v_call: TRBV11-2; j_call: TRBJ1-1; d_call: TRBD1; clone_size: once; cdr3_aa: CASSLVQGGEAFF; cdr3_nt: TGTGCCAGCAGCTTAGTGCAGGGGGGCGAAGCTTTCTTT
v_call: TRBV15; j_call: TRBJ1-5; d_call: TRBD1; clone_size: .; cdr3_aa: CATSRDLGQGGRAQHF; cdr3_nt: TGTGCCACCAGCAGAGACCTGGGACAGGGCGGTCGGGCCCAGCATTTT
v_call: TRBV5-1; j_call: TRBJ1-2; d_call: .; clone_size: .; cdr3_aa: CASQTGTKTTF; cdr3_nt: TGCGCCAGTCAGACCGGGACAAAAACGACCTTC
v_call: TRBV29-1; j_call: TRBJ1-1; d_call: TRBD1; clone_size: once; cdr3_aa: CSVHQGAYTEAFF; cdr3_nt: TGCAGCGTTCACCAGGGGGCGTACACTGAAGCTTTCTTT
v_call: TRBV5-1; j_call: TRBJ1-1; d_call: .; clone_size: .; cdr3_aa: CASSSGPPPGTEAFF; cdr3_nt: TGCGCCAGCAGCTCGGGCCCACCCCCGGGGACTGAAGCTTTCTTT
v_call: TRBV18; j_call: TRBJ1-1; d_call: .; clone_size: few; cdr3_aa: CASSPDSPRAEAFF; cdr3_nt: TGTGCCAGCTCACCCGATTCACCTCGGGCTGAAGCTTTCTTT
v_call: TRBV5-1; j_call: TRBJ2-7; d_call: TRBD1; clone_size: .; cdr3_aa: CASRLQGASREQYF; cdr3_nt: TGCGCCAGCAGACTACAGGGGGCTTCGCGCGAGCAGTACTTC
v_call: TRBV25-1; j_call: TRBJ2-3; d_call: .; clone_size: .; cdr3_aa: CASGSSTDTQYF; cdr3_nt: TGTGCCAGCGGCTCTAGCACAGATACGCAGTATTTT
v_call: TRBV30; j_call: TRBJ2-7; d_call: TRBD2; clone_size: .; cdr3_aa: CACGGLAGVYEQYF; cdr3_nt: TGTGCCTGTGGTGGACTAGCGGGGGTCTACGAGCAGTACTTC
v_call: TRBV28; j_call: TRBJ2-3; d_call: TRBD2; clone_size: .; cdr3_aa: CASTQRGGRYF; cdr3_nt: TGTGCCAGCACCCAGCGGGGCGGGCGATATTTT
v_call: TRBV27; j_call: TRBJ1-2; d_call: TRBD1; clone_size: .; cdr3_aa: CASSLAPRGAWGYTF; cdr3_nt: TGTGCCAGCAGTTTAGCCCCCAGGGGGGCGTGGGGCTACACCTTC
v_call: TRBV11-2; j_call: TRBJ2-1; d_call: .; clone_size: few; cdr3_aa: CASSLQGAGNEQFF; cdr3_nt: TGTGCCAGCAGCTTACAAGGGGCCGGGAATGAGCAGTTCTTC
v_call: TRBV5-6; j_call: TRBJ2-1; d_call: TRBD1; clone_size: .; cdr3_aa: CASSKDRAEGEQFF; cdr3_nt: TGTGCCAGCAGCAAGGACAGGGCGGAAGGCGAGCAGTTCTTC
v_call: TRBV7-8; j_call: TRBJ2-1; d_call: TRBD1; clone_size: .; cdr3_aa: CASSLTGQGANSYNEQFF; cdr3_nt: TGTGCCAGCAGCTTAACGGGACAGGGGGCGAACTCCTACAATGAGCAGTTCTTC
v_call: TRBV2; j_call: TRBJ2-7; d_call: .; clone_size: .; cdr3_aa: CASSDRYTYEQYF; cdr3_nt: TGTGCCAGCAGTGACAGGTACACCTACGAGCAGTACTTC
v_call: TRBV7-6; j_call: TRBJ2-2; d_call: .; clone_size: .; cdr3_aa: CASSLEVGGMNTGELFF; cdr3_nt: TGTGCCAGCAGCTTAGAGGTTGGAGGGATGAACACCGGGGAGCTGTTTTTT
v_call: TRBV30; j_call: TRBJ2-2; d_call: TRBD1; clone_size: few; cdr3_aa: CAWRSGTGVRNTGELFF; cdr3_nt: TGTGCCTGGAGGTCCGGGACAGGGGTCCGAAACACCGGGGAGCTGTTTTTT
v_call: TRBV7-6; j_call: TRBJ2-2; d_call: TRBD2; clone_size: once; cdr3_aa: CASSYLLAGGPNTGELFF; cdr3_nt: TGTGCCAGCAGCTACTTACTAGCGGGAGGGCCGAACACCGGGGAGCTGTTTTTT
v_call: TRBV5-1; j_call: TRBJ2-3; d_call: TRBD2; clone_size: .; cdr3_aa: CASSLPSGSGDTQYF; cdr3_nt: TGCGCCAGCAGCTTACCGAGCGGGAGTGGTGATACGCAGTATTTT
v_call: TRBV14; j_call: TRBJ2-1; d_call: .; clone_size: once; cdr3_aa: CASSRNQDWEDNEQFF; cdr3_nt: TGTGCCAGCAGCCGAAACCAGGACTGGGAGGACAATGAGCAGTTCTTC
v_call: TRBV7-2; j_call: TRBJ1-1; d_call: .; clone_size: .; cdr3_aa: CASSFATGNTEAFF; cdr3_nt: TGTGCCAGCAGCTTTGCGACGGGAAACACTGAAGCTTTCTTT
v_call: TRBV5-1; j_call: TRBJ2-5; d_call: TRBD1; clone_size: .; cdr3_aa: CASSHGQGALKETQYF; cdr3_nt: TGCGCCAGCAGCCATGGACAGGGGGCTTTGAAAGAGACCCAGTACTTC
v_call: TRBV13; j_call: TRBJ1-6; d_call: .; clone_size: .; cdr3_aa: CASSPGKGRSNSPLHF; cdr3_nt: TGTGCCAGCAGCCCTGGGAAGGGGCGGTCGAATTCACCCCTCCACTTT
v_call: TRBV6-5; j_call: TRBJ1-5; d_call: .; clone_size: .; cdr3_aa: CASRAGQNQPQHF; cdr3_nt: TGTGCCAGCAGGGCTGGACAGAATCAGCCCCAGCATTTT
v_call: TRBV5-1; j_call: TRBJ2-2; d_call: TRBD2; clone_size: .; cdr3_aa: CASNGGLILNTGELFF; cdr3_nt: TGCGCCAGCAACGGGGGGTTGATACTGAACACCGGGGAGCTGTTTTTT
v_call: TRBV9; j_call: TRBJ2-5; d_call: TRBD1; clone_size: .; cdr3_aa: CASSHDRGAQETQYF; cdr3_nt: TGTGCCAGCAGCCACGACAGGGGGGCACAAGAGACCCAGTACTTC
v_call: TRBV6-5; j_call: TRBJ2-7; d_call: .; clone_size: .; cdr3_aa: CASSSLRERRSYEQYF; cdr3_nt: TGTGCCAGCAGTTCACTTAGGGAGCGGCGATCCTACGAGCAGTACTTC
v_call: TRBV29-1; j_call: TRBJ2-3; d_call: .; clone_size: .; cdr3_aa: CSVVQTGGTDTQYF; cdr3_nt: TGCAGCGTTGTGCAGACAGGCGGCACAGATACGCAGTATTTT
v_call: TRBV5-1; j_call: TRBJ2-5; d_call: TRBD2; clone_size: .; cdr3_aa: CASSSQGLAGQETQYF; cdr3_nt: TGCGCCAGCAGCTCCCAAGGACTAGCCGGCCAAGAGACCCAGTACTTC
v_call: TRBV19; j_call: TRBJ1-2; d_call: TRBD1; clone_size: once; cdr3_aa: CASSHTGGNGYTF; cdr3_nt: TGTGCCAGTAGCCACACAGGGGGCAATGGCTACACCTTC
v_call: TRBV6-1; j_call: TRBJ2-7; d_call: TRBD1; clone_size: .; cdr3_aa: CASSNRGRKGEQYF; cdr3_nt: TGTGCCAGCAGTAACAGGGGGCGGAAAGGCGAGCAGTACTTC
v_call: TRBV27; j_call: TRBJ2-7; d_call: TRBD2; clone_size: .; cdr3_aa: CASSYTSGYEQYF; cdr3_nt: TGTGCCAGCAGTTATACTAGCGGTTACGAGCAGTACTTC
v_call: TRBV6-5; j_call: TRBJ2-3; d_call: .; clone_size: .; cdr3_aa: CASSYSPGTPTLYF; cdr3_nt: TGTGCCAGCAGTTACTCGCCGGGGACTCCGACCCTGTATTTT
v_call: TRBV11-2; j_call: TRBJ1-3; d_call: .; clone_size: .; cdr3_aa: CASSSGGNTIYF; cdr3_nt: TGTGCCAGCAGCTCCGGGGGAAACACCATATATTTT
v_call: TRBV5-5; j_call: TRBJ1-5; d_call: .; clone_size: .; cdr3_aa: CASSLGVRQINQPQHF; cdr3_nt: TGTGCCAGCAGCTTGGGTGTAAGACAGATAAATCAGCCCCAGCATTTT
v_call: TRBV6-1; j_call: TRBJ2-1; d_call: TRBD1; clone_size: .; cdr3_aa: CASDTGVVNEQFF; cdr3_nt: TGTGCCAGTGATACAGGGGTGGTCAATGAGCAGTTCTTC
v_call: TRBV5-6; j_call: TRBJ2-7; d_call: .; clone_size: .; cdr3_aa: CASSLAGFAYEQYF; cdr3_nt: TGTGCCAGCAGCTTGGCGGGATTCGCCTACGAGCAGTACTTC
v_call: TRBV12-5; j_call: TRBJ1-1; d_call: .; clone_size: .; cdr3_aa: CASRQGGKVTEAFF; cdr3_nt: TGTGCTAGTCGGCAGGGAGGGAAGGTCACTGAAGCTTTCTTT
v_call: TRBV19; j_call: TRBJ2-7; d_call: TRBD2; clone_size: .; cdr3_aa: CASSIDGTSGYEQYF; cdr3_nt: TGTGCCAGTAGTATAGACGGGACTAGCGGCTACGAGCAGTACTTC
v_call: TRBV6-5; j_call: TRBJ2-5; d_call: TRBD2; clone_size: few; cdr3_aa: CASSYSPGLAEETQYF; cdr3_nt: TGTGCCAGCAGTTACTCCCCGGGGCTAGCGGAAGAGACCCAGTACTTC
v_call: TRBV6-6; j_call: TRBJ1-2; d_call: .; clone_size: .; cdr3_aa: CASSSVQYGYTF; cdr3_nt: TGTGCCAGCAGCTCCGTACAGTATGGCTACACCTTC
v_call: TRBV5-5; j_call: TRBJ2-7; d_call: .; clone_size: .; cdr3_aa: CASSLGLDEQYF; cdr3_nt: TGTGCCAGCAGCTTGGGACTAGACGAGCAGTACTTC
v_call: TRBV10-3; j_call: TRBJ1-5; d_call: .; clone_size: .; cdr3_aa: CAIRAGSENQPQHF; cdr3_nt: TGTGCCATCAGAGCCGGGTCGGAAAATCAGCCCCAGCATTTT
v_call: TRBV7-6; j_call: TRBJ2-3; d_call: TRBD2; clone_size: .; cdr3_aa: CASSPTSGRVRGDTQYF; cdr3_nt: TGTGCCAGCAGCCCGACTAGCGGGAGGGTCCGGGGTGATACGCAGTATTTT
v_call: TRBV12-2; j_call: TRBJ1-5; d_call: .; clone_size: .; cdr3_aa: CASRLARWGQPCQPQHF; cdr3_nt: TGTGCAAGTCGCTTAGCGCGATGGGGACAGCCATGTCAGCCCCAGCATTTT
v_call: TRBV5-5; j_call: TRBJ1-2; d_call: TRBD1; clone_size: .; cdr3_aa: CASSSGTVYGYTF; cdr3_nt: TGTGCCAGCAGCTCGGGGACAGTATATGGCTACACCTTC
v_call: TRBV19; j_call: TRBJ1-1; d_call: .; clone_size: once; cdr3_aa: CAARRRSVDTEAFF; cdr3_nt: TGTGCCGCCCGCCGGAGGAGCGTCGACACTGAAGCTTTCTTT
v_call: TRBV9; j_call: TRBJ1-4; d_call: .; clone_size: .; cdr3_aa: CASSTRTGNEKLFF; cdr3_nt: TGTGCCAGCAGCACACGGACGGGGAATGAAAAACTGTTTTTT
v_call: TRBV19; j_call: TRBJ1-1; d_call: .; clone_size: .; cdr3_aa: CASSIGGMNTEAFF; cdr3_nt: TGTGCCAGTAGTATAGGAGGGATGAACACTGAAGCTTTCTTT
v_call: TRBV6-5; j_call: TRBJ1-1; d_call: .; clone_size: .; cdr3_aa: CASSYGLGRQAFF; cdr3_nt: TGTGCCAGCAGTTACGGGCTGGGGAGGCAAGCTTTCTTT